This T cell receptor (beta chain) emerged from a study of T cells after yellow fever vaccination. Overall study findings and caveats: Contaminating bulk clonotypes could be abundant in FACS-sorted repertoires. Reappearance after the booster was seen for most primary-vaccination clones, at 95% to 96% CD4 and 80% to 90% CD8.

In this sample, this clonotype turned up a few times. The antigen is undetermined. MiXCR, run by TCRdb on the 5' RACE reads, gives a single entry per CDR3 protein. The sample carries some 350,000 distinct CDR3 sequences, around 6.4% recorded once. V lost 2 bases and J lost 6; bases outside the gene matches: 23. Germline loops: CDR1 LGHDT, CDR2 YNNKEL (reference sequence). The CDR3 has 22 amino acids. This sample comprised PBMCs, obtained 5 days after the yellow fever booster vaccination. The rearrangement links TRBV3-1 to TRBJ2-2; TRBD2 aligns across 11 bases. This sequence was found in a man under 40 who received the YFV17D yellow fever vaccine. CDR3 coding DNA: TGTGCCAGCAGCCAACCGCGGAGGGGACCGGGACTAGCGGCCCGAAGGGCCGGGGAGCTGTTTTTT. The encoded protein is CASSQPRRGPGLAARRAGELFF.